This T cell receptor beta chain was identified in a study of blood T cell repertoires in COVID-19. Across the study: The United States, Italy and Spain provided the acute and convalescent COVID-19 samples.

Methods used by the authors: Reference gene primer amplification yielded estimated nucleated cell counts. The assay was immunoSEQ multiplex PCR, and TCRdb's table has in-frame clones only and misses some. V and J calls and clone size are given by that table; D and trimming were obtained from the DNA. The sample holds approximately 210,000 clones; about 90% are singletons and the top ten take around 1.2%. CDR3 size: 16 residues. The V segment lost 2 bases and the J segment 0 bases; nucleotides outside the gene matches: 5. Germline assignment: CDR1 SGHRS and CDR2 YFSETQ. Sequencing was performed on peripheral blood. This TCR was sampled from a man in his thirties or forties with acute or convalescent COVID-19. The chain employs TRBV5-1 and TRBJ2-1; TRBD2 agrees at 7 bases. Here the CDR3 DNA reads TGCGCCAGCAGCTTTGGGCGGGAGACCTCCTACAATGAGCAGTTCTTC. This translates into CASSFGRETSYNEQFF.